Each of the 4 T cell receptor beta chains below was sequenced from the same sample in a study of blood T cells in healthy people across ages (dated by TCRdb to between 2014 and 2017). The library came from 5' RACE. For sequencing, an Illumina HiSeq 2500 was employed. The second PCR ran for about 6 to 11 cycles and used a J-beta primer mix along with a sample-barcoded 5' primer. The public reads were run again by TCRdb, first through fastp at Q25 and then through MiXCR, and only productive beta chains were kept. Every CDR3 protein is listed once, alongside the most common genes and DNA of its rows. Recorded for this sample are 1.5 million or so distinct CDR3 sequences; roughly 43% of them occurred a single time. Clones ranked in the top ten supply around 4% of the sample. Sample: blood. These receptors originate from a woman younger than 30 in good health.

The chain carries TRBV9 and TRBJ2-7; 7 bases map to TRBD2. In germline, CDR1 is SGDLS, CDR2 YYNGEE. This CDR3 has 16 amino acids. The ends lost 4 bases at V and 2 bases at J; junction bases unmatched: 12. The chain's CDR3 is CASSPPPSGNPYEQYF. In DNA, the CDR3 is TGTGCCAGCAGCCCCCCTCCTAGCGGAAATCCCTACGAGCAGTACTTC.

The table lists this clonotype with a count of one. A much more abundant neighbour one base away suggests this may be a read error. J is TRBJ2-1 and V is TRBV10-3; TRBD2 might be the D (5 bases). The CDR3 length is 14 residues. CDR1 is ENHRY, CDR2 SYGVKD, per germline. For the CDR3, the DNA is TGTGCCATCAGGCCAAGCGGACCCTACAATGAGCAGTCCTTC. Amino acid sequence: CAIRPSGPYNEQSF.

The chain joins TRBV18 to TRBJ2-1, with a weak D call TRBD2 (5 bases). The CDR3 is 15 residues long. The V gene lost 3 bases and the J gene lost 9 bases, with 18 bases spanning the gap. The germline CDR1 and CDR2 sequences are KGHSH and LQKENI. The CDR3 spells CASSPGGPDSSEQFF. The CDR3 region has the DNA TGTGCCAGCTCACCTGGAGGACCGGATTCAAGTGAGCAGTTCTTC.

The chain couples TRBV10-3 to TRBJ2-4; 8 bases agree with TRBD2. TRBJ2-7 matches the DNA end more closely, so the J call is doubtful. The germline V gene has CDR1 ENHRY and CDR2 SYGVKD. This CDR3 comprises 15 residues. CDR3 DNA sequence: TGTGCCATCAGTGAGTCGGGACTAGGAGGGTACGAGCAGTACTTC. Translated: CAISESGLGGYEQYF.